The rows below give T cell receptor beta chains drawn from one sample of a study of low-dose radiotherapy and immunotherapy resistance in tumors. TCRdb recomputed calls from the reads with MiXCR, one row per CDR3 protein. Among 45,000 to 75,000 distinct CDR3 sequences listed, 25% were seen once. Sample: PBMCs, taken before treatment. These receptors were obtained from a male donor with prostate cancer. Each CDR3 is given with its conserved first and last residue. A D gene is named only where the DNA matches it firmly. Clone size is not always given. Where it is, it says once, few, many or a class for expanded clones.

DNA	CDR3	D	size	J	V	length
TGTGCCAGCAGTTCCGTCCGGGGATCGGAAGAGTTCTTC	CASSSVRGSEEFF	NA	many	TRBJ2-1	TRBV3-1	13
TGTGCCAGCAGCACAACGACAGGGGGCGACTATGGCTACACCTTC	CASSTTTGGDYGYTF	TRBD1	many	TRBJ1-2	TRBV7-8	15
TGCAGTGCTAGAGGGAGGGCCTACAATGAGCAGTTCTTC	CSARGRAYNEQFF	NA	NA	TRBJ2-1	TRBV20-1	13
TGTGCCAGCAGTGAAGCCGGGACAGGGGGCTACGAGCAGTACTTC	CASSEAGTGGYEQYF	TRBD1	many	TRBJ2-7	TRBV6-1	15
TGTGCCACCACTGACAGGGGAGAGCAGTACTTC	CATTDRGEQYF	TRBD1	NA	TRBJ2-7	TRBV10-3	11
TGTGCCAGCAGTCCGCCGGGAACAGCGGGGGCTGGCTACACCTTC	CASSPPGTAGAGYTF	NA	few	TRBJ1-2	TRBV6-1	15
TGTGCCAGCTCACTCCAGTATAGGGATAACACTGAAGCTTTCTTT	CASSLQYRDNTEAFF	NA	many	TRBJ1-1	TRBV18	15
TGTGCCGCTTCCCATCAGCCCCAGCATTTT	CAASHQPQHF	NA	many	TRBJ1-5	TRBV6-2/TRBV6-3	10
TGTGCCAGCAGTCCTGGGGGGGTCCTGGGGGAGACCCAGTACTTC	CASSPGGVLGETQYF	TRBD2	many	TRBJ2-5	TRBV28	15
TGTGCCAGCAGTCCTTGGACAGGGGAGGCTAGCTCTGGGGCCAACGTCCTGACTTTC	CASSPWTGEASSGANVLTF	TRBD1	many	TRBJ2-6	TRBV28	19
TGCAGCGTGCAACCTTCGGGGAGCCATGGCTACACCTTC	CSVQPSGSHGYTF	NA	many	TRBJ1-2	TRBV29-1	13
TGTGCCAGCAGCCGAGCCACGGGGAGGGCGGACAATGAGCAGTTCTTC	CASSRATGRADNEQFF	TRBD2	NA	TRBJ2-1	TRBV11-2	16
TGCGCCAGCAGCGTCGCGTGGGGAGGGAATTCACCCCTCCACTTT	CASSVAWGGNSPLHF	NA	few	TRBJ1-6	TRBV5-1	15
TGTGCCAGCAGCCCCTATCCGGGACAGGGGGCTTTCCGTACCCTCGAGCAGTACTTC	CASSPYPGQGAFRTLEQYF	TRBD1	NA	TRBJ2-7	TRBV28	19
TGCAGCTTGACAGGGGGCACTGAAGCTTTCTTT	CSLTGGTEAFF	TRBD1	once	TRBJ1-1	TRBV29-1	11
TGTGCCAGCAGCTTAGCGGGAGTGGATACGCAGTATTTT	CASSLAGVDTQYF	NA	many	TRBJ2-3	TRBV7-9	13
TGTGCCAGCAGCTTTAGTTTTGGGGGGAGAGCCTCTGGAAACACCATATATTTT	CASSFSFGGRASGNTIYF	NA	NA	TRBJ1-3	TRBV12-3/TRBV12-4	18
TGTGCCAGCAGTGGGGGAGCTCAAGAGACCCAGTACTTC	CASSGGAQETQYF	NA	NA	TRBJ2-5	TRBV28	13
TGTGCCAGCAGTGAGACAGGGGGCCTGAACACTGAAGCTTTCTTT	CASSETGGLNTEAFF	TRBD1	many	TRBJ1-1	TRBV6-5	15
TGTGCCATCATCACTAGCGGACCTTACAATGAGCAGTTCTTC	CAIITSGPYNEQFF	TRBD2	many	TRBJ2-1	TRBV10-3	14
TGTGCCACCAGTAAATACAATGAGCAGTTCTTC	CATSKYNEQFF	NA	few	TRBJ2-1	TRBV24-1	11
TGTGCCAGCAGCTTGGGGATCAGGGGCGAGGACACCGGGGAGCTGTTTTTT	CASSLGIRGEDTGELFF	NA	many	TRBJ2-2	TRBV5-4	17
TGTGCCAGCAGTGTCACCGGGCAAAAGGTCCAAGAGACCCAGTACTTC	CASSVTGQKVQETQYF	NA	many	TRBJ2-5	TRBV6-1	16
TGCAGTGCTAGAGTGGGGGACAGGAACTACGAGCAGTACTTC	CSARVGDRNYEQYF	TRBD1	many	TRBJ2-7	TRBV20-1	14
TGTGCCAGCAGCCCCCTCGGGACTAGCGGGGGGAGAACAGATACGCAGTATTTT	CASSPLGTSGGRTDTQYF	TRBD2	many	TRBJ2-3	TRBV3-1	18
TGCAGTGCTGACCGCCGGGGGACAGATACGCAGTATTTT	CSADRRGTDTQYF	NA	many	TRBJ2-3	TRBV20-1	13
TGTGCCAGCAGTTCCCGGGAAGATAAAGAGACCCAGTACTTC	CASSSREDKETQYF	NA	NA	TRBJ2-5	TRBV5-4	14
TGTGCCAGCAGTTCCCCTCGACTAGCGGGAGGCTTGGGCGATGAGCAGTTCTTC	CASSSPRLAGGLGDEQFF	TRBD2	NA	TRBJ2-1	TRBV6-5	18
TGCGCCAGCAGCTTCGGAGGGATCCGGGGCACAGATACGCAGTATTTT	CASSFGGIRGTDTQYF	NA	many	TRBJ2-3	TRBV5-1	16
TGCAGCGTTGATGTTGACGCAGAACAAGAGACCCAGTACTTC	CSVDVDAEQETQYF	NA	NA	TRBJ2-5	TRBV29-1	14
TGTGCCAGCAGCTTAGTGGACCCATACACAGATACGCAGTATTTT	CASSLVDPYTDTQYF	NA	many	TRBJ2-3	TRBV11-2	15
TGTGCCAGCAGGGAGCGGGCCCTCTACGAGCAGTACTTC	CASRERALYEQYF	NA	many	TRBJ2-7	TRBV28	13
TGCAGTGCTAGAGAGGGGTTTTGGACTAGCGGCTACAATGAGCAGTTCTTC	CSAREGFWTSGYNEQFF	TRBD2	many	TRBJ2-1	TRBV20-1	17
TGTGCCAGCAGTTTTGGTCTAGCGGGCCGCAACCCGCTCTACGAGCAGTACTTC	CASSFGLAGRNPLYEQYF	TRBD2	NA	TRBJ2-7	TRBV28	18
TGTGCCAGCACCACGACAGTTAACTATGGCGGCTACACCTTC	CASTTTVNYGGYTF	NA	NA	TRBJ1-2	TRBV2	14
TGTGCCAGCAGCCAAGGGACAGAAAGCAATCAGCCCCAGCATTTT	CASSQGTESNQPQHF	TRBD1	many	TRBJ1-5	TRBV7-9	15
TGCGCCAGCAGCTTGGCAGGGTCCTCTGGAAACACCATATATTTT	CASSLAGSSGNTIYF	NA	many	TRBJ1-3	TRBV5-1	15
TGTGCCAGCAGTGGGGGGACAGTTAATGAAAAACTGTTTTTT	CASSGGTVNEKLFF	TRBD1	many	TRBJ1-4	TRBV6-2/TRBV6-3	14
TGTGCCAGCAGTTTGCCGGGACTTCCCTACGAGCAGTACTTC	CASSLPGLPYEQYF	NA	NA	TRBJ2-7	TRBV28	14
TGTGCCAGCAGCTTAGTGGGACAGGGGGTCGATGAGCAGTTCTTC	CASSLVGQGVDEQFF	TRBD1	many	TRBJ2-1	TRBV11-2	15
TGTGCCAGCAGCCAAGTAGCGGGGGGTTACGAGCAGTACTTC	CASSQVAGGYEQYF	TRBD2	many	TRBJ2-7	TRBV4-1	14
TGTGCCACTAGGACCCGACAGGGGGCCAACACTGAAGCTTTCTTT	CATRTRQGANTEAFF	TRBD1	many	TRBJ1-1	TRBV2	15